Shown below are 27 T cell receptor beta chains from a single sample sequenced in a study of blood T cells in healthy people across ages. A second PCR of about 7 to 12 cycles used a sample-barcoded 5' primer and a J-beta primer mix. From the 5' RACE reads, TCRdb called clonotypes with MiXCR, one entry per CDR3 protein. Among some 1.4 million distinct CDR3 sequences listed, approximately 42% were seen once. Sequenced sample: blood. The receptor set was obtained from a young woman in good health.

Note on this clonotype: With a much larger clone just one base away, this may be a read error. The chain carries TRBV29-1 and TRBJ2-7; no reliable D call. The CDR3 totals 11 residues. The germline V gene has CDR1 SQVTM and CDR2 ANQGSEA. Trimming cost V 6 bases and J 4 bases, with 10 bases left between them. CDR3 loop: CSVATGYEQYF. Written as DNA, the CDR3 is TGCAGCGTAGCCACCGGTTACGAGCAGTACTTC.

The chain carries TRBV25-1 and TRBJ2-1; 7 bases match TRBD1. The V segment lost 3 bases and the J segment 3 bases; nucleotides outside the gene matches: 8. Germline values: CDR1 MGHDK, CDR2 SYGVNS. This CDR3 spans 16 amino acids. In nucleotides, the CDR3 is TGTGCCAGCAGTGATCAACAGGGGACAATCTACAATGAGCAGTTCTTC. Translated, it gives CASSDQQGTIYNEQFF.

This sequence joins TRBV3-1 and TRBJ1-2; D call uncertain. The CDR3 sequence is 12 residues long. Per germline, CDR1 LGHDT and CDR2 YNNKEL (reference sequence). Between the trimmed V and J ends, which lost 3 bases and 6 bases, there was a span of 8 bases. CDR3 residues: CASSQAEDGYTF. The CDR3 DNA reads as TGTGCCAGCAGCCAGGCTGAAGATGGCTACACCTTC.

The chain combines TRBV20-1 with TRBJ2-1; TRBD2 is a possible D gene (6 bases). The end of the DNA aligns better with TRBJ2-7, so the J call may be wrong. The germline CDR1 and CDR2 sequences are DFQATT and SNEGSKA (reference sequence). The CDR3 covers 16 residues. This CDR3 reads CSAIDHRDSSYNEQYF. In DNA form, the CDR3 reads TGCAGTGCTATCGACCACCGGGACTCATCCTACAATGAGCAGTACTTC.

V gene TRBV7-9 combines with J gene TRBJ1-2; D is unresolved. The CDR3 has 11 residues. V was clipped by 1 base and J by 10 bases, with 7 bases between them. Germline V gives CDR1 SEHNR, CDR2 FQNEAQ (reference sequence). The CDR3, as DNA: TGTGCCAGCAGCTTAGGTCGGGACTACACCTTC. It encodes CASSLGRDYTF.

This clonotype has only a few counts. The CDR3 DNA is TGTGCCAGCAGAGCTGGACTAGCGGGAGGGAAGGATGAGCAGTTCTTC. This codes for CASRAGLAGGKDEQFF. V usage is TRBV2 and J usage is TRBJ2-1; 15 bases fit TRBD2. There are 16 residues in the CDR3. After removal of 6 bases from V and 8 bases from J, the junction contained 8 bases not matched to a gene. Germline V gene data show CDR1 as SNHLY and CDR2 as FYNNEI.

This clonotype has at least ten counts. Given a much more abundant clone one base away, this may be a read error. The CDR3 DNA reads as TGTGCCAGCTTACCGGGACTCGCTAGCTCCTACAATGAGCAGTACTTC. It is translated as CASLPGLASSYNEQYF. The chain has TRBV10-3 and TRBJ2-1; possibly TRBD2 for D (6 bases). The last part of the DNA fits TRBJ2-7 better; the J call may be wrong. Germline V gene lookup returns CDR1 ENHRY and CDR2 SYGVKD. The CDR3 is made up of 16 amino acids.

The chain couples TRBV20-1 to TRBJ2-7; 10 bases are shared with TRBD1. V gave up 8 bases and J gave up 6 bases; unmatched junction bases: 10. The CDR3 runs 13 residues. The germline CDR1 and CDR2 sequences are DFQATT and SNEGSKA (reference sequence). The CDR3 here is CSTNLDRGTEQYF. The DNA of the CDR3 is TGCAGTACTAATTTGGACAGGGGGACCGAGCAGTACTTC.

This clonotype has at least ten counts. Here the CDR3 DNA reads TGTGCCAGCAGCTTCTCAGCTGGCACAGATACGCAGTATTTT. Translating gives CASSFSAGTDTQYF. The chain is built from TRBV7-2 and TRBJ2-3; no firm D call. The CDR3 sequence is 14 residues long. V was cut by 3 bases and J by 1 base, with 8 bases left in between. CDR1 and CDR2 from the germline V gene are SGHTA and FQGNSA.

This clonotype turned up a few times. This chain joins TRBV20-1 and TRBJ2-5; 10 nucleotides agree with TRBD1. CDR3 length: 13 amino acids. V dropped 5 bases and J dropped 5; count of bases not matched to a gene: 5. Germline lookup yields CDR1 DFQATT and CDR2 SNEGSKA (reference sequence). The CDR3 bases are TGCAGTGCTCTGGGACAGGGGACCGAGACCCAGTACTTC. Its translation: CSALGQGTETQYF.

A few counts support this clonotype. This chain links TRBV20-1 with TRBJ2-5; TRBD1 matches at 9 bases. Germline V gene data show CDR1 as DFQATT and CDR2 as SNEGSKA (reference sequence). The CDR3 extends over 14 amino acids. V was pared by 6 bases and J by 6 bases, with 11 bases of the junction left unmatched. As DNA, the CDR3 is TGCAGTGCCAACGAGGGGGGACAGGGAAAGACCCAGTACTTC. Protein sequence: CSANEGGQGKTQYF.

This clonotype appeared a few times. V and J are TRBV20-1 and TRBJ2-7; 7 bases line up with TRBD2. The trim removed 3 bases at V and 0 bases at J, leaving 8 bases unmatched. From germline, CDR1 is DFQATT and CDR2 SNEGSKA (reference sequence). The CDR3 is 15 amino acids. Here the CDR3 DNA reads TGCAGTGCTAGCCCCATGGGCGGGAGCTCCTACGAGCAGTACTTC. Its translation is CSASPMGGSSYEQYF.

This chain uses TRBV7-3 with TRBJ2-1; 12 bases align to TRBD2. CDR3 length equals 18 residues. Germline CDR1 and CDR2: SGHTA and FQGTGA. V lost 5 bases, J lost 8 bases, and 16 bases stayed unmatched. The CDR3 DNA reads as TGTGCCAGCAGCCCGCAGCCCCCTCTAGCGGGAGGGGGCGATGAGCAGTTCTTC. It translates to CASSPQPPLAGGGDEQFF.

The chain combines TRBV30 with TRBJ1-4, with D perhaps TRBD1 (5 bases). This CDR3 contains 13 residues. CDR1 is GTSNPN, CDR2 SVGIG, per germline (reference sequence). The germline V and J ends were trimmed by 5 bases and 1 base, with 8 bases remaining between them. CDR3 DNA sequence: TGTGCCTGGGGGGACGGAACTAATGAAAAACTGTTTTTT. Protein product: CAWGDGTNEKLFF.

This clonotype was seen ten or more times. This chain connects TRBV20-1 to TRBJ1-4, with 7 positions matching TRBD1. V gave up 1 base and J gave up 4 bases; unmatched junction bases: 6. The germline CDR1 and CDR2 sequences are DFQATT and SNEGSKA (reference sequence). CDR3 length equals 15 residues. The CDR3 nucleotides are TGCAGTGCTAGAGGGGGGACAGCTGGTAATGAAAAACTGTTTTTT. The encoded protein is CSARGGTAGNEKLFF.

The rearrangement joins TRBV12-3 or TRBV12-4 to TRBJ2-3; 8 bases fit TRBD1. V lost 5 bases, J lost 2 bases, and 9 bases stayed unmatched. CDR3 size: 16 residues. The CDR3 DNA reads as TGTGCCAGCAGTCCCAGGACAGGGTTTTACACAGATACGCAGTATTTT. Translation: CASSPRTGFYTDTQYF.

This sequence joins TRBV6-2 or TRBV6-3 and TRBJ1-1, with D uncertain. The CDR3 extends over 14 amino acids. CDR1 and CDR2 (germline): MNHEY, SVGEGT. V lost 8 bases, J lost 0 bases, and 13 bases lay in between. In DNA, the CDR3 is TGTGCCAGCGGAGAACTAAACATGAACACTGAAGCTTTCTTT. As protein: CASGELNMNTEAFF.

This clonotype appeared a few times. The chain joins TRBV7-2 to TRBJ2-7; 9 bases match TRBD1. CDR1 is SGHTA and CDR2 is FQGNSA in the germline V gene. This CDR3 spans 14 amino acids. With V trimmed by 4 bases and J by 6 bases, 7 bases remained unmatched. The CDR3 spells CASSSYGTGSEQYF. Here the CDR3 DNA reads TGTGCCAGCAGCTCGTACGGGACAGGGAGCGAGCAGTACTTC.

This clonotype was seen many times. The rearrangement links TRBV25-1 to TRBJ1-2; D is possibly TRBD1 (6 bases). This CDR3 is built from 14 residues. The germline V gene has CDR1 MGHDK and CDR2 SYGVNS. V lost 5 bases and J lost 8, with 18 bases in between. CDR3 protein: CASSTDTGLNGYTF. The CDR3 DNA is TGTGCCAGCAGTACTGATACAGGGTTGAACGGCTACACCTTC.

A few counts support this clonotype. The V call is TRBV4-1, the J call TRBJ2-7; the D gene is possibly TRBD2 (5 bases). The V gene's germline CDR1 is MGHRA and CDR2 YSYEKL. With 0 bases removed from V and 6 bases from J, the gap between germline ends came to 18 bases. The CDR3 extends over 16 amino acids. CDR3 bases: TGCGCCAGCAGCCAAGACACGGTCATAGGGCGGGCCGAGCAGTACTTC. It specifies CASSQDTVIGRAEQYF.

The V gene is TRBV11-2, the J gene TRBJ1-2; TRBD1 matches 7 bases. The V segment lost 7 bases and the J segment 3 bases; nucleotides outside the gene matches: 8. Germline CDR1 SGHAT, CDR2 FQNNGV. The length of the CDR3 is 14 residues. The CDR3 is CASTLWTGDYGYTF. CDR3 nucleotides: TGTGCCAGCACCCTTTGGACAGGAGACTATGGCTACACCTTC.

This clonotype has a handful of counts. The chain couples TRBV4-2 to TRBJ2-3; D possibly uses TRBD1 or TRBD2 (6 bases each). CDR1 is LGHNA, CDR2 YNFKEQ, per germline. The CDR3 runs to 16 residues. The V gene lost 0 bases and the J gene lost 1 base, with 11 bases spanning the gap. The CDR3 DNA reads as TGTGCCAGCAGCCAAGATAGGGGGGAACGCACAGATACGCAGTATTTT. Protein: CASSQDRGERTDTQYF.

This chain uses TRBV28 with TRBJ1-2, with D perhaps matching TRBD1 (5 bases). V shed 4 bases and J shed 5 bases, with 11 bases lying between them. The CDR3 totals 13 residues. Germline V gene data show CDR1 as MDHEN and CDR2 as SYDVKM. The CDR3 reads CASSSTALYGYTF. CDR3 DNA sequence: TGTGCCAGCAGTTCGACAGCCCTTTATGGCTACACCTTC.

The chain recombines TRBV9 with TRBJ2-1; 7 bases are shared with TRBD2. This CDR3 is 15 amino acids long. V lost 3 bases, J lost 7 bases, and 10 bases stayed unmatched. The germline CDR1 and CDR2 sequences are SGDLS and YYNGEE. CDR3 sequence (DNA): TGTGCCAGCAGCGCAAGACCTCTAGCGGAGAATGAGCAGTTCTTC. Residues: CASSARPLAENEQFF.

The chain carries TRBV12-3 or TRBV12-4 and TRBJ1-2, with D possibly matching TRBD1 (6 bases). Trimming removed 4 bases at V and 2 bases at J, with 11 bases between. The CDR3 sequence is 14 residues long. This chain's CDR3 is CASSSGHPNYGYTF. The DNA for the CDR3 is TGTGCCAGCAGTTCGGGACATCCAAACTATGGCTACACCTTC.

This sequence joins TRBV6-1 and TRBJ1-2, with a weak D call TRBD1 (6 bases). The V and J ends lost 6 bases and 8 bases respectively, with 19 bases between them. CDR1 and CDR2 from the germline V gene are MNHNS and SASEGT. CDR3 size: 14 residues. In DNA form, the CDR3 reads TGTGCCAGCAGCCCCCGGGACATGTCGAAGGGCTACACCTTC. Protein: CASSPRDMSKGYTF.

About this clonotype: This may be a read error, as it is one base from a much larger clone. This chain links TRBV3-1 with TRBJ2-1, with D uncertain. The CDR3 sequence is 14 residues long. Germline V lookup: CDR1 LGHDT, CDR2 YNNKEL (reference sequence). Deletions cut 4 bases from V and 8 bases from J, with 15 bases between. Here the CDR3 DNA reads TGTGCCAGCAGCCTCCCCGGCCAGGACGATGAGCAGTTCTTC. This translates into CASSLPGQDDEQFF.